Below, 32 T cell receptor beta chains from the same sample are listed, as sequenced in a study of OX40 agonist ivuxolimab in advanced cancers. Generated by immunoSEQ multiplex PCR, the TCRdb table keeps only in-frame clones and is missing some. Of about 51,000 clones listed, about 86% are singletons. This specimen was CD4+ or CD8+ T cells sorted from blood, taken in a trial of the OX40 agonist ivuxolimab. Receptor source: an adult with an advanced solid tumor such as melanoma, head and neck, liver or kidney cancer.

The chain employs TRBV4-3 and TRBJ1-2; D is ambiguous. Germline V CDR1 and CDR2: LGHNA, YSLEER. Trimming removed 0 bases at V and 4 bases at J, with 9 bases between. This CDR3 contains 14 residues. CDR3 protein: CASSQDGLPYGYTF. DNA of the CDR3: TGCGCCAGCAGCCAAGACGGCTTGCCCTATGGCTACACCTTC.

The CDR3 nucleotides are TGTGCCAGCAGCCAGTCCGCGGGCTATGGCTACACCTTC. It translates to CASSQSAGYGYTF. The chain employs TRBV7-9 and TRBJ1-2, with no clear D. There are 13 residues in the CDR3. V lost 5 bases and J 4 bases, leaving 11 bases between the germline ends. The germline CDR1 and CDR2 sequences are SEHNR and FQNEAQ (reference sequence).

This clone showed up just a few times. The chain joins TRBV7-2 to TRBJ1-6; D remains ambiguous. This CDR3 comprises 14 residues. Germline CDR1 is SGHTA and CDR2 is FQGNSA. V shed 7 bases and J shed 9 bases, with 16 bases lying between them. The CDR3 DNA follows: TGTGCCAGCACCAGTCTCGGGGTCGGTTCACCCCTCCACTTT. Amino acids: CASTSLGVGSPLHF.

The rearrangement links TRBV7-9 to TRBJ1-1, with D perhaps matching TRBD1 (6 bases). Trimming removed 4 bases at V and 2 bases at J, with 14 bases between. CDR3 length: 15 amino acids. CDR1 is SEHNR, CDR2 FQNEAQ, per germline (reference sequence). In nucleotides, the CDR3 is TGTGCCAGCAGCTCTATCGGGACACTAAACACTGAAGCTTTCTTT. Amino acids: CASSSIGTLNTEAFF.

The V and J genes are TRBV5-1 and TRBJ2-7; 7 nucleotides agree with TRBD1. The length of the CDR3 is 13 residues. Germline trimming cut 7 bases from V and 2 bases from J; bases unmatched to any gene: 6. The germline CDR1 and CDR2 sequences are SGHRS and YFSETQ. This CDR3 is CASGPGQTYEQYF. In DNA form, the CDR3 reads TGCGCCAGCGGGCCGGGACAGACCTACGAGCAGTACTTC.

The chain combines TRBV7-2 with TRBJ2-5, with 10 bases lining up with TRBD1. The trim removed 11 bases at V and 1 base at J, leaving 13 bases unmatched. The CDR3 sequence is 16 residues long. Germline V gene data show CDR1 as SGHTA and CDR2 as FQGNSA. DNA for the CDR3: TGTGCCGTAAACCTGCCGGGACAGGGGACCCAAGAGACCCAGTACTTC. Residues: CAVNLPGQGTQETQYF.

The CDR3 here is CASSAAGARIGELFF. DNA for the CDR3: TGTGCCAGCAGCGCAGCGGGGGCCAGAATCGGGGAGCTGTTTTTT. V and J are TRBV9 and TRBJ2-2, with 8 bases aligning to TRBD2. The V gene end was trimmed by 3 bases and the J gene end by 7 bases; junction bases not matched to a gene: 8. In germline, CDR1 is SGDLS, CDR2 YYNGEE. This CDR3 is built from 15 residues.

This clone was observed a single time. The V and J genes are TRBV12-2 and TRBJ2-7. TRBV12-2 is a known pseudogene. The CDR3 has 10 amino acids. This CDR3 reads CASRFYEQYF. For the CDR3, the DNA is TGTGCAAGTCGCTTCTACGAGCAGTACTTC.

The chain uses TRBV2 and TRBJ2-1, with 11 positions matching TRBD1. This CDR3 is built from 16 residues. V lost 3 bases to trimming and J lost 3 bases; unmatched junction nucleotides: 4. Germline V lookup: CDR1 SNHLY, CDR2 FYNNEI. CDR3 nucleotide sequence: TGTGCCAGCAGTGACGCCGGGACAGGGGGCTACAATGAGCAGTTCTTC. Its protein is CASSDAGTGGYNEQFF.

J is TRBJ1-1 and V is TRBV5-1; no firm D call. Germline V gives CDR1 SGHRS, CDR2 YFSETQ. The CDR3 has 16 amino acids. V lost 0 bases, J lost 2 bases, and 14 bases lay in between. DNA for the CDR3: TGCGCCAGCAGCTTGGCTGAGTTGGCAGGAAACACTGAAGCTTTCTTT. It codes for CASSLAELAGNTEAFF.

The J gene is TRBJ1-1, the V gene TRBV11-3, with D possibly TRBD1 on 5 matching bases. The germline V gene has CDR1 SGHNT and CDR2 YENEEA. The length of the CDR3 is 14 residues. V was trimmed by 1 base and J by 8 bases, leaving 14 bases between them. This CDR3 reads CASSLAAGLAEAFF. The DNA of the CDR3 is TGTGCCAGCAGCTTAGCTGCGGGACTGGCCGAAGCTTTCTTT.

This rearrangement joins TRBV27 to TRBJ1-1; D possibly corresponds to TRBD1 (5 bases). The length of the CDR3 is 15 residues. Germline-derived CDR1 and CDR2 are MNHEY and SMNVEV (reference sequence). The ends were cut back, 7 bases at V and 0 bases at J, with 15 bases in the middle. CDR3: CASIPTVSMNTEAFF. CDR3 DNA: TGTGCCAGCATCCCGACAGTCTCAATGAACACTGAAGCTTTCTTT.

This chain joins TRBV25-1 and TRBJ2-3, with D perhaps TRBD1 or TRBD2 (5 bases each). V was trimmed by 4 bases and J by 4 bases, leaving 12 bases between them. Germline lookup yields CDR1 MGHDK and CDR2 SYGVNS. The length of the CDR3 is 14 residues. The CDR3 sequence: CASSGGMGADTQYF. For the CDR3, the DNA is TGTGCCAGCAGTGGGGGGATGGGGGCAGATACGCAGTATTTT.

The chain recombines TRBV29-1 with TRBJ2-5; D is perhaps TRBD1 or TRBD2 (6 bases each). V lost 6 bases and J lost 2, with 19 bases in between. Germline loops: CDR1 SQVTM, CDR2 ANQGSEA. This CDR3 region has 15 residues. The CDR3 region has the DNA TGCAGCGTCGCTCTGAGTGGGGGGACACAAGAGACCCAGTACTTC. As protein: CSVALSGGTQETQYF.

The V and J genes are TRBV7-8 and TRBJ2-7, with 8 nucleotides matching TRBD2. J lost 0 bases, V lost 6 bases, and 4 bases had no gene match. CDR1 and CDR2 (germline): SGHVS, FQNEAQ. The CDR3 loop spans 14 amino acids. The CDR3 nucleotides read TGTGCCAGCAGACTAGCGGAAAGCTCCTACGAGCAGTACTTC. This gives the protein CASRLAESSYEQYF.

The chain employs TRBV5-1 and TRBJ2-7; 8 bases are shared with TRBD1. V lost 4 bases, J lost 1 base, and 10 bases stayed unmatched. The V gene's germline CDR1 is SGHRS and CDR2 YFSETQ. CDR3 size: 16 residues. The CDR3 sequence is CASSPVVGQGSYEQYF. Written as DNA, the CDR3 is TGCGCCAGCAGCCCTGTGGTAGGACAGGGTTCCTACGAGCAGTACTTC.

The V and J genes are TRBV11-3 and TRBJ2-3; D is perhaps TRBD1 (6 bases). The germline gives CDR1 SGHNT, CDR2 YENEEA. V lost 4 bases and J lost 6, with 11 bases in between. The CDR3 extends over 13 amino acids. The CDR3 bases are TGTGCCAGCAGCTGGGGGCCCGTGGATACGCAGTATTTT. Protein sequence: CASSWGPVDTQYF.

The CDR3 here is CASSSTSGTFYNSPLHF. For the CDR3, the DNA is TGTGCCAGCAGCTCGACTTCCGGGACCTTCTATAATTCACCCCTCCACTTT. The V call is TRBV7-9, the J call TRBJ1-6, with D perhaps TRBD1 (5 bases). Trimming stripped 4 bases from V and 3 bases from J, with 16 bases between. The germline CDR1 and CDR2 sequences are SEHNR and FQNEAQ (reference sequence). CDR3 length: 17 amino acids. Full variable domain (rest looked up from reference TRBV7-9 and TRBJ1-6): DTGVSQNPRHKITKRGQNVTFRCDPISEHNRLYWYRQTLGQGPEFLTYFQNEAQLEKSRLLSDRFSAERPKGSFSTLEIQRTEQGDSAMYLCASSSTSGTFYNSPLHFGNGTRLTVT.

V is TRBV5-6 and J is TRBJ2-7, with 8 bases fitting TRBD1. The CDR3 extends over 16 amino acids. Unmatched junction bases numbered 13, after V lost 5 bases and J lost 3 bases. CDR1 and CDR2 (germline): SGHDT, YYEEEE. This CDR3 reads CASSSPGGQAFYEQYF. CDR3 nucleotide sequence: TGTGCCAGCAGTAGCCCAGGGGGACAGGCATTCTACGAGCAGTACTTC.

This clone was seen a single time. The chain combines TRBV7-3 with TRBJ2-1, with 7 bases aligning to TRBD1. The CDR3 is made up of 16 amino acids. The germline gives CDR1 SGHTA, CDR2 FQGTGA. The ends lost 4 bases at V and 0 bases at J; junction bases unmatched: 6. The DNA of the CDR3 is TGTGCCAGCAGCTCTTTGACAGGGAGCTCCTACAATGAGCAGTTCTTC. Its translation: CASSSLTGSSYNEQFF.

The CDR3 reads CASRPYVSRPRNTEAFF. DNA for the CDR3: TGTGCCAGCAGGCCTTACGTGTCACGACCGAGGAACACTGAAGCTTTCTTT. The chain couples TRBV27 to TRBJ1-1; D remains ambiguous. The germline V gene encodes CDR1 MNHEY and CDR2 SMNVEV (reference sequence). V gave up 6 bases and J gave up 1 base, with 21 bases separating them. This CDR3 is 17 amino acids long.

This clone was seen a handful of times. The J gene is TRBJ1-5, the V gene TRBV7-2; 10 bases agree with TRBD1. Germline CDR1 and CDR2: SGHTA and FQGNSA. The CDR3 totals 13 residues. V was clipped by 3 bases and J by 9 bases; unmatched bases: 2. CDR3 sequence: CASSLTGGRPQHF. The CDR3 DNA reads as TGTGCCAGCAGCTTGACAGGGGGCCGGCCCCAGCATTTT.

V usage is TRBV4-2 and J usage is TRBJ2-1; 10 positions match TRBD2. The CDR3 runs 19 residues. Trimming removed 0 bases from V and 0 bases from J; junction bases left unmatched: 8. Germline CDR1 is LGHNA and CDR2 is YNFKEQ. The CDR3 loop reads CASSQEVSGGASSYNEQFF. The CDR3 DNA reads TGTGCCAGCAGCCAAGAGGTGAGCGGGGGGGCCAGCTCCTACAATGAGCAGTTCTTC.

This chain joins TRBV19 and TRBJ1-3; 10 bases match TRBD1. The trim removed 5 bases at V and 4 bases at J, leaving 5 bases unmatched. Germline V gives CDR1 LNHDA, CDR2 SQIVND (reference sequence). The CDR3 is 15 amino acids. CDR3 bases: TGTGCCAGTAGTGGGGACAGGGGCTTCGGAAACACCATATATTTT. This encodes CASSGDRGFGNTIYF. The variable domain in full, completed from reference TRBV19 and TRBJ1-3, reads DGGITQSPKYLFRKEGQNVTLSCEQNLNHDAMYWYRQDPGQGLRLIYYSQIVNDFQKGDIAEGYSVSREKKESFPLTVTSAQKNPTAFYLCASSGDRGFGNTIYFGEGSWLTVV.

The chain uses TRBV5-6 and TRBJ1-2; D unclear. The CDR3 runs 15 residues. Trimming took 6 bases from V and 1 from J, leaving 16 bases between them. CDR1 SGHDT and CDR2 YYEEEE come from the germline V gene. In DNA, the CDR3 is TGTGCCAGCACCGATATGGGGTCCCTTAACTATGGCTACACCTTC. Its protein product is CASTDMGSLNYGYTF.

The gene calls are TRBV5-1 and TRBJ2-2, with D perhaps TRBD1 or TRBD2 (8 bases each). This CDR3 has 16 residues. Trimming left V 4 bases short and J 1 base short, with 14 bases between. The germline V gene encodes CDR1 SGHRS and CDR2 YFSETQ. This CDR3 is CASSREGQVNTGELFF. CDR3 in DNA: TGCGCCAGCAGCCGGGAGGGACAGGTGAACACCGGGGAGCTGTTTTTT.

This sequence joins TRBV6-1 and TRBJ2-5; unclear D gene. The CDR3 consists of 13 residues. CDR1 and CDR2 (germline): MNHNS, SASEGT. Trimming cost V 7 bases and J 4 bases, with 13 bases left between them. The CDR3: CASTSTIGETQYF. The CDR3 DNA reads as TGTGCCAGCACCTCGACAATAGGAGAGACCCAGTACTTC.

J is TRBJ2-3 and V is TRBV11-3; D possibly corresponds to TRBD1 (6 bases). V gave up 5 bases and J gave up 4 bases, with 10 bases separating them. The CDR3 length is 13 residues. CDR1 SGHNT and CDR2 YENEEA come from the germline V gene. The CDR3 loop is CASSIQGADTQYF. In DNA, the CDR3 is TGTGCCAGCAGCATACAGGGCGCAGATACGCAGTATTTT.

This chain joins TRBV11-1 and TRBJ2-5, with D possibly matching TRBD2 (6 bases). Trimming removed 1 base from V and 1 base from J, with 13 bases in between. The CDR3 has 16 amino acids. The germline CDR1 and CDR2 sequences are SGHAT and FQDESV (reference sequence). CDR3 amino acids: CASSLGNPGLQETQYF. CDR3 DNA: TGTGCCAGCAGCTTAGGGAACCCGGGACTCCAAGAGACCCAGTACTTC.

The table lists this clone with a count of one. CDR3: CASSELRGDTQYF. Here the CDR3 DNA reads TGTGCCAGCAGTGAATTGAGGGGCGATACGCAGTATTTT. The chain links TRBV6-1 to TRBJ2-3; D may be TRBD1 or TRBD2 (5 bases each). The CDR3 is 13 residues long. Germline lookup yields CDR1 MNHNS and CDR2 SASEGT. Trimming left V 2 bases short and J 6 bases short, with 9 bases between.

CDR3 nucleotides: TGTGCCAGCAGCTTAGGGGGGGGTCTCATCTACGAGCAGTACTTC. Translating it yields CASSLGGGLIYEQYF. V usage is TRBV7-2 and J usage is TRBJ2-7; TRBD2 matches at 7 bases. Germline CDR1 is SGHTA and CDR2 is FQGNSA. This CDR3 contains 15 residues. V lost 1 base, J lost 3 bases, and 6 bases stayed unmatched.

The chain couples TRBV18 to TRBJ2-5; D is possibly TRBD2 (6 bases). Germline V CDR1 and CDR2: KGHSH, LQKENI. V was pared by 0 bases and J by 1 base, with 12 bases between. This CDR3 comprises 16 residues. The CDR3 nucleotides read TGTGCCAGCTCACCACCGGGGGGACGGACCCAAGAGACCCAGTACTTC. It specifies CASSPPGGRTQETQYF.